This entry describes one T cell receptor (beta chain). This specimen belongs to a study of T cell responses to AZD1222 COVID-19 vaccine. Clones were read by immunoSEQ multiplex PCR, and TCRdb kept only the in-frame ones, dropping some. The sample records over 130,000 clones, about 90% being singletons. The sequence derives from an adult who received the AZD1222 COVID-19 vaccine. This material consisted of peripheral blood, taken 28 days after the second AZD1222 dose.

DNA of the CDR3: TGTGCCAGCAGCTTGGGGGGTCCGAGGGAGATCGTTGAAAACATTCAGTACTTC. This sequence encodes CASSLGGPREIVENIQYF. The chain is built from TRBV5-5 and TRBJ2-4, with D perhaps matching TRBD2 (5 bases). Germline V lookup: CDR1 SGHKS, CDR2 YYEKEE (reference sequence). The CDR3 spans 18 residues. V dropped 0 bases and J dropped 5 bases, with 21 bases sitting between them.